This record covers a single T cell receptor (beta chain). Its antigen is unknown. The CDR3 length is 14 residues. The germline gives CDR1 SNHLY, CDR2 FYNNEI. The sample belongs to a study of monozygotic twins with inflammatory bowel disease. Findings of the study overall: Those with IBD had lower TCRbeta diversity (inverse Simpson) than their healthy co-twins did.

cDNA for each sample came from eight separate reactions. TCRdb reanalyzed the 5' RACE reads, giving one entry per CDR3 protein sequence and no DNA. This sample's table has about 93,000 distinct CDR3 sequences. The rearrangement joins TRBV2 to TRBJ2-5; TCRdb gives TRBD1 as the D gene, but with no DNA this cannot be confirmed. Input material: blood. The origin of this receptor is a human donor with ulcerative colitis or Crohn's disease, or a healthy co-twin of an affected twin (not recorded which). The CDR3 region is CASSENGGRETQYF.